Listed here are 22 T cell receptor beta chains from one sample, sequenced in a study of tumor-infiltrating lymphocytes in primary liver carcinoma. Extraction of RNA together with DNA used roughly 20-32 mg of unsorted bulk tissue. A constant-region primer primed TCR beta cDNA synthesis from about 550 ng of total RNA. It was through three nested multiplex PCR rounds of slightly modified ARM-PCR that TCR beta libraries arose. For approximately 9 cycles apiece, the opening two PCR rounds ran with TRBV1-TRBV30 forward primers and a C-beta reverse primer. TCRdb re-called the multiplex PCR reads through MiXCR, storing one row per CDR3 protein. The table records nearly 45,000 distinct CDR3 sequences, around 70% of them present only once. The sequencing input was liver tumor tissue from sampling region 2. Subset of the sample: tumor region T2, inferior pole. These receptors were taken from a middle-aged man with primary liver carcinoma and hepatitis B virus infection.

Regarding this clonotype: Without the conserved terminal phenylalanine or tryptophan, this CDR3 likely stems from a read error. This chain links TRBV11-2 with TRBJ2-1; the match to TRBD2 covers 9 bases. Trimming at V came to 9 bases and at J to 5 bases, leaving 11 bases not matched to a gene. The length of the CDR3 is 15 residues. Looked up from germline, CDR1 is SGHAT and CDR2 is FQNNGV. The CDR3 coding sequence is TGTGCCAGAAACCTTTTAGCGGGAGATAACAATGAGCAGTTCTCC. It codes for CARNLLAGDNNEQFS.

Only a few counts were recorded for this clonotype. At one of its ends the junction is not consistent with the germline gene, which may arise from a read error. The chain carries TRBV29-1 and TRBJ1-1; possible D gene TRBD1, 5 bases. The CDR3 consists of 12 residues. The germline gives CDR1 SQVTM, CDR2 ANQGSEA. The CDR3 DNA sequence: TGCAGCGTCTCTCAGGTCAGGGCTGAAGTTTTCTTT. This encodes CSVSQVRAEVFF.

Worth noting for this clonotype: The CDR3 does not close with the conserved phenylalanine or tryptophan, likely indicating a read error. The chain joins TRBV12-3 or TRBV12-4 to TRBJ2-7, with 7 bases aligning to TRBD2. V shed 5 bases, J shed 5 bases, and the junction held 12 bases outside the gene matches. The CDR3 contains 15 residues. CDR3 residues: CASSPPGASGHEQYI. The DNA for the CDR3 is TGTGCCAGCAGTCCCCCCGGGGCTAGCGGACACGAGCAGTACATC.

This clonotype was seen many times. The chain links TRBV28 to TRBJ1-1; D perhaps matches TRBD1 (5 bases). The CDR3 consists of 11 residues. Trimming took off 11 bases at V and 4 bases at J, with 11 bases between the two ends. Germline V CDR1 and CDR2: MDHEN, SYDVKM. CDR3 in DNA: TGTGCCTCAAAGGGACCCACTGAAGCTTTCTTT. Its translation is CASKGPTEAFF. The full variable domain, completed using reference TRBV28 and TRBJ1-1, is DVKVTQSSRYLVKRTGEKVFLECVQDMDHENMFWYRQDPGLGLRLIYFSYDVKMKEKGDIPEGYSVSREKKERFSLILESASTNQTSMYLCASKGPTEAFFGQGTRLTVV.

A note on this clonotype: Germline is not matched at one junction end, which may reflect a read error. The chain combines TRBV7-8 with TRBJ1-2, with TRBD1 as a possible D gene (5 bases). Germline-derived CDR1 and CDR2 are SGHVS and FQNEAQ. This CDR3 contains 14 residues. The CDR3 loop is CASSLDMVNYGYTF. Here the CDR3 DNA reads TGTGCCAGTAGCTTGGACATGGTTAACTATGGCTACACCTTC. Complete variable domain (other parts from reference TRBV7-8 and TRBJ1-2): GAGVSQSPRYKVAKRGQDVALRCDPISGHVSLFWYQQALGQGPEFLTYFQNEAQLDKSGLPSDRFFAERPEGSVSTLKIQRTQQEDSAVYLCASSLDMVNYGYTFGSGTRLTVV.

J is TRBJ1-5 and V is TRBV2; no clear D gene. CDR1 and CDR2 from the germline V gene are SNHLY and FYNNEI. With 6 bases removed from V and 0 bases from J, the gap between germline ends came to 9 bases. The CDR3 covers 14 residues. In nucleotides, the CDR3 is TGTGCCAGCAGGGACTGTTATAGCAATCAGCCCCAGCATTTT. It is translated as CASRDCYSNQPQHF.

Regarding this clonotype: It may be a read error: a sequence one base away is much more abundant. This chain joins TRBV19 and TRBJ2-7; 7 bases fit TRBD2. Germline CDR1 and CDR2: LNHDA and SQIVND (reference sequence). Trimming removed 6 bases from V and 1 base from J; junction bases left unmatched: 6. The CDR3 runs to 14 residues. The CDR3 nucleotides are TGTGCCAGTAGCCCCACTAGCGCGTCCTACGAGCAGTACTTC. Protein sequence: CASSPTSASYEQYF.

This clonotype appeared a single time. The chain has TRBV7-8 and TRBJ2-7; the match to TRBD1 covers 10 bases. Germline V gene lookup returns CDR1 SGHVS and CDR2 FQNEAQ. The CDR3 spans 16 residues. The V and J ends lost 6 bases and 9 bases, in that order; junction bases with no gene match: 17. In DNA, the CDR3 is TGTGCCAGCAGTTCCGCCTCGACAGGGGGCATCAACGTGCAGTACTTC. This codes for CASSSASTGGINVQYF.

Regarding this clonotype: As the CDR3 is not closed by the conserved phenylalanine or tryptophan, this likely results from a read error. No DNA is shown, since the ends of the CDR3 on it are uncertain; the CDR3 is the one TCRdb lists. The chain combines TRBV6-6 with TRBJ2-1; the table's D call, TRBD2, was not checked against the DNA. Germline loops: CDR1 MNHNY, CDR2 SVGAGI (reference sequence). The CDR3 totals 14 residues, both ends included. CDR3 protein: CASSYGTADNEEFS.

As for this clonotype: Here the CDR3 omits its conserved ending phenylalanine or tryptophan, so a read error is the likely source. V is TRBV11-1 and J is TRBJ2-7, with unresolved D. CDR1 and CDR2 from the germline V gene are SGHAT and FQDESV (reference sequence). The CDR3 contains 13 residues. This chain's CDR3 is CASRGKRPYKQYS. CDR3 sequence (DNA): TGTGCCAGCAGGGGGAAGCGACCCTACAAGCAGTACTCC.

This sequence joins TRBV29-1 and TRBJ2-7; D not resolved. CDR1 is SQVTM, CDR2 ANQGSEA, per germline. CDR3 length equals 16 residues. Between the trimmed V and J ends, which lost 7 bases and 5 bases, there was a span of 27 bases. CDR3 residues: CSAMTSGSGTPHEQYF. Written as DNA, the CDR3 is TGCAGCGCCATGACATCTGGGTCCGGCACCCCCCACGAGCAGTACTTC.

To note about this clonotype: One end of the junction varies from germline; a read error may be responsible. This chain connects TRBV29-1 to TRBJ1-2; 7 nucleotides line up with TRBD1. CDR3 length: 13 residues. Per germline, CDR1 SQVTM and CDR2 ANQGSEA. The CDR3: CSVRSGGAYDYIF. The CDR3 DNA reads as TGCAGCGTCCGATCAGGGGGTGCCTATGACTACATCTTC.

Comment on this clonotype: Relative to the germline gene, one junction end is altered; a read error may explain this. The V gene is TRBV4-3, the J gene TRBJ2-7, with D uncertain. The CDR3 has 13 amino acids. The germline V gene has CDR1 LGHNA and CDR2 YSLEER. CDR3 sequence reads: CASSRDLPYEEYF. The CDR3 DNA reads TGCGCCAGTAGCCGAGATCTACCCTACGAGGAGTACTTC.

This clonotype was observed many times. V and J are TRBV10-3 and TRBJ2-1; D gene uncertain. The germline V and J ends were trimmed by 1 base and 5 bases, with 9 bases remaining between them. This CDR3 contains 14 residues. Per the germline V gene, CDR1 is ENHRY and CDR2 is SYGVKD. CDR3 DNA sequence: TGTGCCATCAGTGAGTTGCCCTCAAACAATGAGCAGTTCTTC. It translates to CAISELPSNNEQFF.

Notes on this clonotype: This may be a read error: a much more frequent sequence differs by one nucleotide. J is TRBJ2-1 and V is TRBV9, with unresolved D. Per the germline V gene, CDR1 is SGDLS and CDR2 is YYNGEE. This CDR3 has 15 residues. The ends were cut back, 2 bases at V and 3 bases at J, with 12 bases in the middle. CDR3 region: CASSVTVTHYNEQFF. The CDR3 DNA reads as TGTGCCAGCAGCGTCACAGTAACTCACTACAATGAGCAGTTCTTC. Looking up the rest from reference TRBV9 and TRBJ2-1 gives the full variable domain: DSGVTQTPKHLITATGQRVTLRCSPRSGDLSVYWYQQSLDQGLQFLIQYYNGEERAKGNILERFSAQQFPDLHSELNLSSLELGDSALYFCASSVTVTHYNEQFFGPGTRLTVL.

DNA for the CDR3: TGTGCCAGCACCAGCCCCGGGAGGGGGGAGACTCGTTACTTC. This translates into CASTSPGRGETRYF. This chain uses TRBV11-2 with TRBJ2-5; the match to TRBD2 covers 8 bases. The CDR3 loop spans 14 amino acids. V lost 7 bases, J lost 14 bases, and 18 bases stayed unmatched. CDR1 and CDR2 from the germline V gene are SGHAT and FQNNGV.

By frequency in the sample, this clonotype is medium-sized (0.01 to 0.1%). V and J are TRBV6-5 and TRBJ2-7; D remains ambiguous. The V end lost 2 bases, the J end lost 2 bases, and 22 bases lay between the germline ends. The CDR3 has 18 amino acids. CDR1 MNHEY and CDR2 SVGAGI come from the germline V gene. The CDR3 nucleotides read TGTGCCAGCAGTTACAAGGGCCCTGCCACTTCGATACCCTACGAGCAGTACTTC. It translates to CASSYKGPATSIPYEQYF.

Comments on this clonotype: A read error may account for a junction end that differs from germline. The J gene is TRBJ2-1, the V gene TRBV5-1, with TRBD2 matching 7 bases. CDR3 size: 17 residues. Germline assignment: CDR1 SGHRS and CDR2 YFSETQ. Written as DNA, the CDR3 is TGCGCCAGCGGCCACGGAGGAAGCGGGATTCGTGTCAATGGGCAGTTCTTC. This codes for CASGHGGSGIRVNGQFF.

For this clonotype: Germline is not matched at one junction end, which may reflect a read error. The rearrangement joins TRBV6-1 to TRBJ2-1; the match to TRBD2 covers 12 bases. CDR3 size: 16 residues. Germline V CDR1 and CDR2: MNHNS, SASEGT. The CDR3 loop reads CTSSPGLAGTYNERFF. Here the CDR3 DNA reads TGTACCAGCAGCCCAGGACTAGCGGGAACCTACAATGAGCGGTTCTTC.

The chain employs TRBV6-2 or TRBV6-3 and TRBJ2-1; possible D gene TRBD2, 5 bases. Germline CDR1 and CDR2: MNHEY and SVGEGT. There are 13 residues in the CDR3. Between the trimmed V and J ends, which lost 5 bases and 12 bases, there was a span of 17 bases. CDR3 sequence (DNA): TGTGCCAGCAGTCCCCATGCTAGCATTGCGCAGTTCTTC. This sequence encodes CASSPHASIAQFF.

CDR3 loop: CASTIGDPSSRELFF. CDR3 sequence (DNA): TGTGCCAGCACCATTGGGGACCCTAGCTCCCGGGAGCTGTTTTTT. The genes are TRBV28 and TRBJ2-2; D may be TRBD1 or TRBD2 (5 bases each). The length of the CDR3 is 15 residues. V shed 7 bases and J shed 9 bases, with 21 bases lying between them. Germline CDR1 MDHEN, CDR2 SYDVKM. The complete variable domain, with remaining parts taken from reference TRBV28 and TRBJ2-2, reads DVKVTQSSRYLVKRTGEKVFLECVQDMDHENMFWYRQDPGLGLRLIYFSYDVKMKEKGDIPEGYSVSREKKERFSLILESASTNQTSMYLCASTIGDPSSRELFFGEGSRLTVL.

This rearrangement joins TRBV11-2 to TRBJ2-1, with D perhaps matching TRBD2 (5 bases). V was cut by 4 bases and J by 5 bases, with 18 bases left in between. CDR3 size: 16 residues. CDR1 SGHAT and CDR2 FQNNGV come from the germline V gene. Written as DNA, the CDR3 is TGTGCCAGCAGCTCTTATGGGAGATATCGCGACAATGAGCAGTTCTTC. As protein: CASSSYGRYRDNEQFF.